This TCR beta chain derives from a study of shared T cell receptors in the human thymus. The protocol was immunoSEQ multiplex PCR, while the TCRdb copy is restricted to in-frame clones and leaves out a portion. Among some 760,000 clones listed, approximately 85% were seen once. Trimming removed 7 bases from V and 7 bases from J; junction bases left unmatched: 16. The CDR3 is made up of 15 amino acids. Germline assignment: CDR1 SGHRS and CDR2 YFSETQ. These data were likewise used in another study, on human thymus T cells.

The TCR was taken from a girl under three years old with a congenital heart defect. Sequences were obtained from thymocytes. The V gene is TRBV5-1, the J gene TRBJ1-2; 7 nucleotides agree with TRBD1. This CDR3 reads CASGTGTEGWVGYTF. The CDR3 DNA is TGCGCCAGCGGGACCGGGACAGAGGGTTGGGTTGGCTACACCTTC.